The entry below describes one TCR beta chain. Its antigen is not identified. Germline lookup yields CDR1 SGHNT and CDR2 YYREEE (reference sequence). V lost 0 bases and J 3 bases, leaving 9 bases between the germline ends. The CDR3 sequence is 15 residues long. The data stem from a study of T cell responses to AZD1222 COVID-19 vaccine. Whole-study findings and limits: Females outnumbered males among donors, who were mostly white British; clonal diversity was possibly underestimated. Among vaccine-associated CD4 TCRs, coverage spanned spike, with dominance at 160-218 and 743-854.

Analyses pooled second doses at about 4 or about 12 weeks. Produced via immunoSEQ multiplex PCR; TCRdb's table is partial and in-frame only. The table records approximately 140,000 clones, roughly nine tenths of them present only once. The V gene is TRBV5-4, the J gene TRBJ2-2; D ambiguous. This TCR came from an adult who received the AZD1222 COVID-19 vaccine. Source: peripheral blood, taken 28 days after the second AZD1222 dose. The chain's CDR3 is CASSLGPEDTGELFF. In DNA form, the CDR3 reads TGTGCCAGCAGCTTGGGGCCCGAGGACACCGGGGAGCTGTTTTTT. Drawing the rest from reference TRBV5-4 and TRBJ2-2, the complete variable domain is ETGVTQSPTHLIKTRGQQVTLRCSSQSGHNTVSWYQQALGQGPQFIFQYYREEENGRGNFPPRFSGLQFPNYSSELNVNALELDDSALYLCASSLGPEDTGELFFGEGSRLTVL.